Listed below are T cell receptor beta chains from one sample, sequenced in a study of glioma-infiltrating T cells after dendritic cell vaccination. Sequencing used immunoSEQ multiplex PCR; TCRdb keeps in-frame clones, though not all of them. The data show around 60,000 clones, with about 89% seen just once and roughly 11% held by the top ten. Here the sequenced sample was blood, taken after dendritic cell vaccination. These receptors all stem from a human donor with glioblastoma. CDR3s leave out the opening cysteine and the closing phenylalanine or tryptophan. Each record gives: V gene, D gene, J gene, CDR3 protein. A D gene is named only where the DNA matches it firmly.

TRBV13	TRBD1	TRBJ1-5	ASSLTLGQGRDQPQH
TRBV15	.	TRBJ1-4	ATRRGVGPNEKLF
TRBV11-2	TRBD1	TRBJ1-1	ASSPIHLGQGEAF
TRBV12-5	.	TRBJ1-3	ASGLAHGGYSGNTIY
TRBV18	TRBD1	TRBJ1-3	ASSLSPGQGGNTIY
TRBV7-9	TRBD2	TRBJ2-7	ASSSRGGLAGTYEQY
TRBV25-1	.	TRBJ2-7	ASSELGARSYEQY
TRBV10-3	.	TRBJ2-7	AIRRTASYEQY
TRBV5-4	.	TRBJ1-6	ASTSGGGSYNSPLH
TRBV7-2	.	TRBJ1-1	ASSLSGSPNTEAF
TRBV4-2	TRBD2	TRBJ2-5	ASSRGGEGETQY
TRBV29-1	.	TRBJ1-1	SVRANTEAF